Below are 20 T cell receptor beta chains sequenced from a single sample in a study of T cells in narcolepsy (dated by TCRdb to 2016 to 2018). Library construction relied on the immunoSEQ multiplex PCR assay. TCRdb re-hosts the immuneACCESS table, in-frame sequences only. Its copies lack some clones; in the studies checked, an unresolved V gene accounts for under half of them, and the cause for the rest is not known. The sample yields about 15,000 clones; approximately 85% were counted once. The leading ten clones occupy 30% to 40% of the sample. The source material was memory (CD45RA-) CD4+ T cells from blood. The cell subset or site label, as the study defines it: memory T cells sorted ex vivo from peripheral blood. The receptor source for this set is a human donor in good health.

The chain combines TRBV30 with TRBJ1-1; D might be TRBD1 (5 bases). The CDR3 loop spans 12 amino acids. Looked up from germline, CDR1 is GTSNPN and CDR2 is SVGIG (reference sequence). V was cut by 5 bases and J by 1 base, with 8 bases left in between. CDR3 nucleotides: TGTGCCTGGGGTAGGGGGAACACTGAAGCTTTCTTT. Translating gives CAWGRGNTEAFF.

As regards this clone: Other DNA sequences in this sample translate to the same CDR3. V usage is TRBV2 and J usage is TRBJ1-2; 7 positions match TRBD1. J was trimmed by 8 bases and V by 4 bases; bases with no gene match: 7. The germline CDR1 and CDR2 sequences are SNHLY and FYNNEI. The CDR3 loop spans 13 amino acids. In DNA form, the CDR3 reads TGTGCCAGCAGTGTCACAGGGGTGGGGGGCTACACCTTC. Translation: CASSVTGVGGYTF.

This clone has more than one count but fewer than ten. V usage is TRBV2 and J usage is TRBJ2-5; D gene ambiguous. The CDR3 consists of 10 residues. Germline CDR1 SNHLY, CDR2 FYNNEI. The ends were cut back, 9 bases at V and 9 bases at J, with 11 bases in the middle. The CDR3 protein is CASAREAQYF. The CDR3 region has the DNA TGTGCCAGTGCAAGGGAAGCCCAGTACTTC.

The chain has TRBV7-2 and TRBJ2-5, with 8 bases matching TRBD1. The CDR3 consists of 14 residues. In germline, CDR1 is SGHTA, CDR2 FQGNSA. With V trimmed by 5 bases and J by 4 bases, 6 bases remained unmatched. The CDR3 nucleotides are TGTGCCAGCAGCCCAGGGACAGGTTTAGAGACCCAGTACTTC. It specifies CASSPGTGLETQYF.

The chain uses TRBV5-1 and TRBJ2-5; D is uncertain. The J call may be faulty, since TRBJ2-7 better matches the DNA end. The CDR3 loop spans 15 amino acids. Per germline, CDR1 SGHRS and CDR2 YFSETQ. This CDR3 reads CASSLEDPPSYEQYF. The DNA of the CDR3 is TGCGCCAGCAGCTTGGAGGATCCACCTTCCTACGAGCAGTACTTC.

The J gene is TRBJ2-7, the V gene TRBV5-1, with TRBD2 identical over 13 bases. The junction had 9 bases not matched to a gene; V was cut back by 2 bases and J by 7 bases. CDR1 is SGHRS and CDR2 is YFSETQ in the germline V gene. CDR3 length equals 16 residues. This chain's CDR3 is CASSFEGLAGLTEQYF. Written as DNA, the CDR3 is TGCGCCAGCAGCTTCGAGGGACTAGCGGGATTGACGGAGCAGTACTTC.

This clone was seen just once. The chain joins TRBV5-1 to TRBJ2-5, with D possibly called TRBD1 or TRBD2 (5 bases each). Germline V gene lookup returns CDR1 SGHRS and CDR2 YFSETQ. V was pared by 4 bases and J by 4 bases, with 14 bases between. This CDR3 comprises 14 residues. CDR3 in DNA: TGCGCCAGCAGCCCCCCCCCGGGACGAGAGACCCAGTACTTC. As protein: CASSPPPGRETQYF.

The genes are TRBV5-6 and TRBJ2-1; 7 bases are shared with TRBD1. V dropped 2 bases and J dropped 7; count of bases not matched to a gene: 9. The V gene's germline CDR1 is SGHDT and CDR2 YYEEEE. CDR3 length equals 15 residues. CDR3 sequence reads: CASSFGYRGRNEQFF. The CDR3, as DNA: TGTGCCAGCAGCTTTGGGTATAGGGGGCGAAATGAGCAGTTCTTC.

The CDR3 reads CAWRLLAGPWGELFF. CDR3 sequence (DNA): TGTGCCTGGAGACTACTAGCGGGGCCGTGGGGGGAGCTGTTTTTT. This rearrangement joins TRBV30 to TRBJ2-2; 10 positions agree with TRBD2. Trimming at V came to 3 bases and at J to 8 bases, leaving 9 bases not matched to a gene. The germline V gene encodes CDR1 GTSNPN and CDR2 SVGIG (reference sequence). The CDR3 totals 15 residues.

This sequence joins TRBV7-2 and TRBJ1-3; no clear D. Germline V CDR1 and CDR2: SGHTA, FQGNSA. V lost 5 bases, J lost 2 bases, and 19 bases lay in between. The CDR3 spans 17 residues. CDR3 sequence: CASSPSHRLRTGNTIYF. The CDR3 bases are TGTGCCAGCAGCCCCAGCCATAGGTTGCGGACTGGAAACACCATATATTTT.

The chain employs TRBV5-1 and TRBJ2-7; the match to TRBD2 covers 8 bases. After removal of 1 base from V and 7 bases from J, the junction contained 13 bases not matched to a gene. The CDR3 is 16 amino acids. Germline values: CDR1 SGHRS, CDR2 YFSETQ. As DNA, the CDR3 is TGCGCCAGCAGCTTGACCAGAGCGGGAGTCCTGGGGGAGCAGTACTTC. It encodes CASSLTRAGVLGEQYF.

The J gene is TRBJ2-1, the V gene TRBV4-1; unclear D gene. CDR1 MGHRA and CDR2 YSYEKL come from the germline V gene. This CDR3 has 18 amino acids. V gave up 1 base and J gave up 0 bases, with 16 bases separating them. CDR3 DNA: TGCGCCAGCAGCCAAGCTTCTCGGACCCCAAGCTCCTACAATGAGCAGTTCTTC. Protein: CASSQASRTPSSYNEQFF.

The CDR3 loop reads CASSLKAYGYTF. The DNA for the CDR3 is TGTGCCAGCAGCTTAAAGGCTTATGGCTACACCTTC. V is TRBV7-2 and J is TRBJ1-2, with D uncertain. The CDR3 sequence is 12 residues long. The ends were cut back, 2 bases at V and 5 bases at J, with 6 bases in the middle. Germline V gene sequence: CDR1 SGHTA, CDR2 FQGNSA.

CDR3 nucleotide sequence: TGCGCCAGCAGCTTGTTCGCAGGGGGGGATTCAACTAATGAAAAACTGTTTTTT. Translation: CASSLFAGGDSTNEKLFF. This chain links TRBV5-1 with TRBJ1-4, with 7 bases that match TRBD1. With V trimmed by 1 base and J by 0 bases, 9 bases remained unmatched. From germline, CDR1 is SGHRS and CDR2 YFSETQ. The CDR3 extends over 18 amino acids.

As to this clone: In the same sample, other DNA sequences code for this CDR3. This chain joins TRBV5-1 and TRBJ2-5; 7 positions match TRBD1. The germline gives CDR1 SGHRS, CDR2 YFSETQ. J lost 3 bases, V lost 0 bases, and 5 bases had no gene match. The CDR3 spans 15 residues. The CDR3 here is CASSLAGTEKETQYF. In DNA, the CDR3 is TGCGCCAGCAGCTTGGCCGGGACAGAGAAAGAGACCCAGTACTTC.

The rearrangement uses TRBV5-1 and TRBJ1-1; possibly TRBD1 for D (5 bases). The ends were cut back, 0 bases at V and 7 bases at J, with 7 bases in the middle. Germline V gene lookup returns CDR1 SGHRS and CDR2 YFSETQ. The length of the CDR3 is 12 residues. Written as DNA, the CDR3 is TGCGCCAGCAGCTTGGGGACACTTGAAGCTTTCTTT. Translated: CASSLGTLEAFF.

The table lists this clone with a few counts. The genes are TRBV5-4 and TRBJ2-7; D possibly corresponds to TRBD2 (6 bases). Trimming left V 3 bases short and J 2 bases short, with 12 bases between. Germline lookup yields CDR1 SGHNT and CDR2 YYREEE (reference sequence). This CDR3 region has 14 residues. In nucleotides, the CDR3 is TGTGCCAGCAGCTCAGGGACTGGTCCCTACGAGCAGTACTTC. It translates to CASSSGTGPYEQYF.

This chain connects TRBV6-5 to TRBJ2-2; D gene ambiguous. V lost 5 bases, J lost 0 bases, and 7 bases lay in between. The CDR3 sequence is 14 residues long. Germline assignment: CDR1 MNHEY and CDR2 SVGAGI. CDR3 loop: CASSGPTNTGELFF. Written as DNA, the CDR3 is TGTGCCAGCAGTGGGCCTACGAACACCGGGGAGCTGTTTTTT.

The chain joins TRBV5-1 to TRBJ1-4; perhaps TRBD1 as D (6 bases). V lost 3 bases and J lost 5, with 11 bases in between. Per the germline V gene, CDR1 is SGHRS and CDR2 is YFSETQ. The CDR3 consists of 14 residues. The CDR3 protein is CASSSDSSNEKLFF. In nucleotides, the CDR3 is TGCGCCAGCAGCTCGGACAGCTCCAATGAAAAACTGTTTTTT.

V and J are TRBV2 and TRBJ1-5; D is undetermined. Germline assignment: CDR1 SNHLY and CDR2 FYNNEI. V was pared by 6 bases and J by 6 bases, with 24 bases between. The CDR3 consists of 17 residues. CDR3 sequence reads: CASSQSPPREVGQPQHF. The DNA of the CDR3 is TGTGCCAGCAGCCAATCACCTCCCCGGGAGGTCGGTCAGCCCCAGCATTTT.